The entry that follows covers one TCR beta chain sequence. Its antigen is currently unknown. Treatment in this sample: 15 to 20 received Ad26.COV2.S at low or high dose, single or two shots; 5 received placebo; per-sample allocation not given. Sampling occurred on day 63 after the first vaccine or placebo injection. The individual, an adult aged 18-55 years, was a donor in Boston. The table came from immunoSEQ multiplex PCR; TCRdb's copy has only in-frame clones and leaves some out. The sample records about 480,000 clones, approximately 88% being singletons. V was shortened by 2 bases and J by 8 bases, with 18 bases between the two germline ends. The CDR3 consists of 15 residues. Germline lookup yields CDR1 MNHNS and CDR2 SASEGT. This entry comes from a study of Ad26.COV2.S vaccination and SARS-CoV-2 variants. Study observations and caveats: Possible underestimation of total T cell responses by the TCR breadth and depth analyses was noted.

The specimen comprised peripheral blood, sampled in a trial of Ad26.COV2.S vaccine versus placebo. The gene calls are TRBV6-1 and TRBJ1-2; TRBD1 is a possible D gene (5 bases). The source is a person between 18 and 65 years old who received the Ad26.COV2.S COVID-19 vaccine or a placebo. The CDR3 spells CASSEFEGPVVGYTF. The CDR3 nucleotides are TGTGCCAGCAGTGAATTCGAGGGACCCGTCGTGGGCTACACCTTC.